Listed here are 26 T cell receptor beta chains from one sample, sequenced in a study of blood T cell repertoires in COVID-19. Data came from immunoSEQ multiplex PCR; TCRdb stores just in-frame clones and leaves some out. Among under 300,000 clones listed, 85% to 90% were seen once. The sequenced sample consisted of peripheral blood. The receptors shown here come from a woman aged 70-85 years with active or convalescent COVID-19.

This chain joins TRBV27 and TRBJ1-2; no clear D. The CDR3 consists of 15 residues. Germline assignment: CDR1 MNHEY and CDR2 SMNVEV (reference sequence). The V gene lost 0 bases and the J gene lost 4 bases, with 12 bases spanning the gap. This CDR3 reads CASSLSPGSIYGYTF. CDR3 bases: TGTGCCAGCAGTTTATCGCCGGGGTCGATCTATGGCTACACCTTC.

This clone was detected only a few times. This rearrangement joins TRBV7-2 to TRBJ1-4; D unresolved. CDR1 and CDR2 from the germline V gene are SGHTA and FQGNSA. This CDR3 contains 13 residues. V dropped 3 bases and J dropped 8 bases, with 10 bases sitting between them. The DNA of the CDR3 is TGTGCCAGCAGCTTTAATAGAGGGGAAAAACTGTTTTTT. It is translated as CASSFNRGEKLFF.

This rearrangement joins TRBV6-2 or TRBV6-3 to TRBJ1-2, with TRBD1 identical over 8 bases. With V trimmed by 2 bases and J by 8 bases, 7 bases remained unmatched. The CDR3 contains 14 residues. Per the germline V gene, CDR1 is MNHEY and CDR2 is SVGEGT. The CDR3 sequence is CASSYGGQGSGYTF. The CDR3 nucleotides read TGTGCCAGCAGTTACGGAGGACAGGGTTCCGGCTACACCTTC.

This clone was counted between two and nine times. The chain is built from TRBV7-2 and TRBJ1-5, with D possibly being TRBD1 (5 bases). This CDR3 is 14 amino acids long. The germline V gene has CDR1 SGHTA and CDR2 FQGNSA. Trimming pared 5 bases from V and 5 bases from J, leaving 13 bases between. The CDR3 DNA sequence: TGTGCCAGCAGCCCTCAGACGGGGGATCAGCCCCAGCATTTT. It yields the protein CASSPQTGDQPQHF.

The CDR3 region is CASSASTDDYGYTF. The CDR3 coding sequence is TGTGCCAGCAGCGCCTCGACAGACGACTATGGCTACACCTTC. This chain joins TRBV9 and TRBJ1-2; possibly TRBD1 for D (5 bases). The germline V gene encodes CDR1 SGDLS and CDR2 YYNGEE. V lost 3 bases and J lost 3, with 12 bases in between. This CDR3 is built from 14 residues. The full variable domain, in which reference TRBV9 and TRBJ1-2 provide the parts outside the CDR3, is DSGVTQTPKHLITATGQRVTLRCSPRSGDLSVYWYQQSLDQGLQFLIQYYNGEERAKGNILERFSAQQFPDLHSELNLSSLELGDSALYFCASSASTDDYGYTFGSGTRLTVV.

The chain is built from TRBV12-1 and TRBJ1-2. TRBV12-1 is deemed a pseudogene. The length of the CDR3 is 12 residues. The CDR3 DNA sequence: TGTGCCAGCAGCCTTGACTCCTATGGCTACACCTTC. It encodes CASSLDSYGYTF.

The chain uses TRBV10-3 and TRBJ2-3, with D perhaps TRBD1 (5 bases). The germline gives CDR1 ENHRY, CDR2 SYGVKD. Trimming stripped 8 bases from V and 4 bases from J, with 13 bases between. The CDR3 is made up of 13 amino acids. Written as DNA, the CDR3 is TGTGCCATCGGTCCAAAAGGGGCAGATACGCAGTATTTT. This encodes CAIGPKGADTQYF.

This chain links TRBV24-1 with TRBJ1-2; the D gene is possibly TRBD1 (5 bases). The germline V gene has CDR1 KGHDR and CDR2 SFDVKD. The CDR3 runs 14 residues. The ends were cut back, 6 bases at V and 0 bases at J, with 10 bases in the middle. The CDR3 coding sequence is TGTGCCACCAGTCGGGGGTGGACTAACTATGGCTACACCTTC. Protein sequence: CATSRGWTNYGYTF.

This clone was observed a handful of times. The V call is TRBV7-9, the J call TRBJ2-6; 7 nucleotides line up with TRBD1. From germline, CDR1 is SEHNR and CDR2 FQNEAQ (reference sequence). V lost 6 bases to trimming and J lost 2 bases; unmatched junction nucleotides: 10. CDR3 size: 17 residues. DNA for the CDR3: TGTGCCAGCAGTAGGAGAATCGGGACAGCTGGGGCCAACGTCCTGACTTTC. Amino acids: CASSRRIGTAGANVLTF. The variable domain in full, completed from reference TRBV7-9 and TRBJ2-6, reads DTGVSQNPRHKITKRGQNVTFRCDPISEHNRLYWYRQTLGQGPEFLTYFQNEAQLEKSRLLSDRFSAERPKGSFSTLEIQRTEQGDSAMYLCASSRRIGTAGANVLTFGAGSRLTVL.

The genes are TRBV27 and TRBJ1-2; D call uncertain. V lost 6 bases, J lost 5 bases, and 19 bases lay in between. The V gene's germline CDR1 is MNHEY and CDR2 SMNVEV (reference sequence). This CDR3 has 15 amino acids. CDR3 protein: CASRPPFNGEYGYTF. The DNA of the CDR3 is TGTGCCAGCAGGCCCCCCTTTAACGGGGAGTATGGCTACACCTTC.

The chain is built from TRBV29-1 and TRBJ1-1; D is unresolved. The CDR3 covers 11 residues. Germline V gene sequence: CDR1 SQVTM, CDR2 ANQGSEA. V shed 4 bases and J shed 4 bases, with 7 bases lying between them. The CDR3 DNA follows: TGCAGCGTTGGAGGGAGCACTGAAGCTTTCTTT. Protein product: CSVGGSTEAFF.

The chain joins TRBV12-5 to TRBJ2-2; 7 bases are a match to TRBD2. The CDR3 sequence is 14 residues long. Germline CDR1 reads LGHNT; CDR2 reads FRNRAP. The J segment lost 4 bases and the V segment lost 8 bases, leaving 7 bases of the junction unmatched. The CDR3 sequence is CASSREAGTGELFF. The CDR3 nucleotides read TGTGCTAGTTCTCGGGAGGCGGGCACCGGGGAGCTGTTTTTT. Combining the CDR3 with reference TRBV12-5 and TRBJ2-2 gives the whole variable domain DARVTQTPRHKVTEMGQEVTMRCQPILGHNTVFWYRQTMMQGLELLAYFRNRAPLDDSGMPKDRFSAEMPDATLATLKIQPSEPRDSAVYFCASSREAGTGELFFGEGSRLTVL.

This rearrangement joins TRBV2 to TRBJ1-5; 7 bases map to TRBD1. The germline CDR1 and CDR2 sequences are SNHLY and FYNNEI. The V segment lost 5 bases and the J segment 6 bases; nucleotides outside the gene matches: 4. The CDR3 is 13 residues long. Here the CDR3 DNA reads TGTGCCAGCAGTCAGCAGGGGGGTCAGCCCCAGCATTTT. It specifies CASSQQGGQPQHF.

J is TRBJ1-1 and V is TRBV19; D gene unclear. V shed 7 bases and J shed 11 bases, with 11 bases lying between them. Per the germline V gene, CDR1 is LNHDA and CDR2 is SQIVND (reference sequence). CDR3 size: 10 residues. CDR3 residues: CASTGVGAFF. CDR3 coding DNA: TGTGCCAGTACCGGAGTAGGCGCTTTCTTT.

This clone was observed a single time. This CDR3 is CASSQRRPGQGRGEQFF. Here the CDR3 DNA reads TGCGCCAGCAGCCAGAGGCGTCCGGGACAGGGGAGGGGTGAGCAGTTCTTC. The chain uses TRBV4-1 and TRBJ2-1, with 10 nucleotides matching TRBD1. This CDR3 spans 17 amino acids. The J segment lost 9 bases and the V segment lost 3 bases, leaving 14 bases of the junction unmatched. Germline-derived CDR1 and CDR2 are MGHRA and YSYEKL.

The V and J genes are TRBV29-1 and TRBJ1-2, with D tentatively TRBD1 (6 bases). The CDR3 loop spans 16 amino acids. Germline V CDR1 and CDR2: SQVTM, ANQGSEA. Trimming stripped 3 bases from V and 0 bases from J, with 17 bases between. CDR3 loop: CSVEYPRGAANYGYTF. The CDR3 bases are TGCAGCGTTGAGTACCCTCGGGGGGCAGCTAACTATGGCTACACCTTC.

The J gene is TRBJ2-2, the V gene TRBV7-2, with D uncertain. The CDR3 sequence is 15 residues long. From germline, CDR1 is SGHTA and CDR2 FQGNSA. Trimming removed 2 bases at V and 4 bases at J, with 11 bases between. CDR3 nucleotide sequence: TGTGCCAGCAGCTTACGAAGCCCCCTCACCGGGGAGCTGTTTTTT. It codes for CASSLRSPLTGELFF.

The chain joins TRBV5-1 to TRBJ1-1; unclear D gene. V lost 4 bases and J lost 0, with 10 bases in between. There are 14 residues in the CDR3. Germline-derived CDR1 and CDR2 are SGHRS and YFSETQ. CDR3 protein: CASSPSTMNTEAFF. In DNA, the CDR3 is TGCGCCAGCAGCCCGAGTACGATGAACACTGAAGCTTTCTTT.

The chain uses TRBV6-2 or TRBV6-3 and TRBJ1-4; 11 bases are a match to TRBD1. The CDR3 spans 14 residues. Germline-derived CDR1 and CDR2 are MNHEY and SVGEGT. Germline trimming cut 1 base from V and 10 bases from J; bases unmatched to any gene: 2. CDR3 sequence: CASSYFGTGGKLFF. CDR3 DNA: TGTGCCAGCAGTTACTTCGGGACAGGGGGAAAACTGTTTTTT.

This chain uses TRBV5-6 with TRBJ1-4; perhaps TRBD1 as D (5 bases). Germline-derived CDR1 and CDR2 are SGHDT and YYEEEE. This CDR3 contains 14 residues. Trimming took 0 bases from V and 10 from J, leaving 13 bases between them. As DNA, the CDR3 is TGTGCCAGCAGCTTGGACAGGTCTTCCGCAAAACTGTTTTTT. This gives the protein CASSLDRSSAKLFF.

The chain recombines TRBV27 with TRBJ1-2, with 7 positions matching TRBD1. Trimming took 8 bases from V and 3 from J; bases not matched to a gene: 6. The CDR3 totals 13 residues. Germline V CDR1 and CDR2: MNHEY, SMNVEV (reference sequence). CDR3 sequence (DNA): TGTGCCAGCGGCCGACAGGGTGACTATGGCTACACCTTC. Translated: CASGRQGDYGYTF.

The chain links TRBV7-9 to TRBJ1-1, with no clear D. V was pared by 5 bases and J by 0 bases, with 16 bases between. The germline V gene encodes CDR1 SEHNR and CDR2 FQNEAQ (reference sequence). The length of the CDR3 is 16 residues. The CDR3 loop is CASSASETVMNTEAFF. The DNA of the CDR3 is TGTGCCAGCAGCGCCTCGGAGACGGTTATGAACACTGAAGCTTTCTTT. Drawing the rest from reference TRBV7-9 and TRBJ1-1, the complete variable domain is DTGVSQNPRHKITKRGQNVTFRCDPISEHNRLYWYRQTLGQGPEFLTYFQNEAQLEKSRLLSDRFSAERPKGSFSTLEIQRTEQGDSAMYLCASSASETVMNTEAFFGQGTRLTVV.

This clone has just one count. The rearrangement links TRBV15 to TRBJ2-1, with 9 bases fitting TRBD1. The CDR3 spans 17 residues. J was trimmed by 5 bases and V by 3 bases; bases with no gene match: 11. Per germline, CDR1 LNHNV and CDR2 YYDKDF (reference sequence). CDR3 sequence: CATSRPSGTGRHNEQFF. The CDR3 DNA reads TGTGCCACCAGCAGGCCTTCCGGGACAGGGAGGCACAATGAGCAGTTCTTC.

The chain uses TRBV7-2 and TRBJ2-1, with a possible D match to TRBD1 (7 bases). CDR1 is SGHTA and CDR2 is FQGNSA in the germline V gene. CDR3 size: 15 residues. The ends were cut back, 4 bases at V and 7 bases at J, with 17 bases in the middle. The CDR3 sequence is CASSSAGQTRNEQFF. The DNA of the CDR3 is TGTGCCAGCAGCTCCGCGGGACAGACTAGGAATGAGCAGTTCTTC.

This clone was recorded once. V gene TRBV5-6 combines with J gene TRBJ1-5, with D hard to call. Looked up from germline, CDR1 is SGHDT and CDR2 is YYEEEE. The CDR3 totals 13 residues. V gave up 4 bases and J gave up 4 bases, with 9 bases separating them. In DNA, the CDR3 is TGTGCCAGCAGCCTGGCCTCTAATCAGCCCCAGCATTTT. This codes for CASSLASNQPQHF.

The chain is built from TRBV6-6 and TRBJ1-1; TRBD1 aligns across 7 bases. With V trimmed by 6 bases and J by 11 bases, 15 bases remained unmatched. This CDR3 is built from 14 residues. The germline gives CDR1 MNHNY, CDR2 SVGAGI (reference sequence). CDR3: CASSQDRKTGLAFF. CDR3 bases: TGTGCCAGCAGCCAAGACAGGAAGACAGGGTTGGCTTTCTTT.